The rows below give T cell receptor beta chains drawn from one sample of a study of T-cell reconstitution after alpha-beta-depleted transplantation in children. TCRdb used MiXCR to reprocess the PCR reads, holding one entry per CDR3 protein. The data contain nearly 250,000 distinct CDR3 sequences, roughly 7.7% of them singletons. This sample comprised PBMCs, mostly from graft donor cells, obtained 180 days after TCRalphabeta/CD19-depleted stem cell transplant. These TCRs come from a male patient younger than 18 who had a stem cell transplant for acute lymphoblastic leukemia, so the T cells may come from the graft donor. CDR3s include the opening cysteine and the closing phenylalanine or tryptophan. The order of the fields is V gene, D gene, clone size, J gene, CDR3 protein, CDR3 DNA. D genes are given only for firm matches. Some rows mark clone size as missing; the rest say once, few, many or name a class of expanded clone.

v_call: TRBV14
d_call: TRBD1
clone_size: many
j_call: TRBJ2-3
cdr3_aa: CASSQGPHRTGMNTQYF
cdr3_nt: TGTGCCAGCAGCCAAGGCCCTCACCGGACAGGGATGAATACGCAGTATTTT

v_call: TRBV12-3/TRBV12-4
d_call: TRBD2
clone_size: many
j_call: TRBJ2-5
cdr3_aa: CASSARLAGGQETQYF
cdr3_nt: TGTGCCAGCAGTGCCCGACTAGCGGGAGGGCAAGAGACCCAGTACTTC

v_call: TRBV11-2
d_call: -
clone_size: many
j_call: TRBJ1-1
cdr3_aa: CASSLLGFEAFF
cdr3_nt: TGTGCCAGCAGCTTATTAGGATTTGAAGCTTTCTTT

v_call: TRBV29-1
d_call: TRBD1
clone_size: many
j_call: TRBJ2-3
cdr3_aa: CSEGQGSSTDTQYF
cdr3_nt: TGCAGCGAGGGACAGGGTTCTAGCACAGATACGCAGTATTTT

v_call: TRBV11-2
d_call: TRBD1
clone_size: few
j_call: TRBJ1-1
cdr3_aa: CASSSRGGVNTEAFF
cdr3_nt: TGTGCCAGCAGCTCCAGGGGGGGGGTCAACACTGAAGCTTTCTTT

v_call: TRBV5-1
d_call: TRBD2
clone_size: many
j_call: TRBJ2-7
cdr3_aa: CASSLDLAGVEQYF
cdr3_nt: TGCGCCAGCAGCTTGGATCTAGCGGGGGTTGAGCAGTACTTC

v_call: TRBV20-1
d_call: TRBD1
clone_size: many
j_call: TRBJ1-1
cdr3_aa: CSATQSTGGWTEAFF
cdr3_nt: TGCAGTGCTACACAATCTACAGGGGGCTGGACTGAAGCTTTCTTT

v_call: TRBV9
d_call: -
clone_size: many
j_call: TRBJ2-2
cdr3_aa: CASSVGDPGELFF
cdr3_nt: TGTGCCAGCAGCGTAGGAGACCCCGGGGAGCTGTTTTTT

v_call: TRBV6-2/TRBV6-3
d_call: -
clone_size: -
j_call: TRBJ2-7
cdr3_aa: CATTGTNSYEQYF
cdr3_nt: TGTGCCACCACGGGGACAAATAGCTACGAGCAGTACTTC

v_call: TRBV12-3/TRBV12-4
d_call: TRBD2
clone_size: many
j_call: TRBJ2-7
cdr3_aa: CASRTTTSGTRDEQYF
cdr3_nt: TGTGCCAGCAGAACCACGACTAGCGGGACAAGGGACGAGCAGTACTTC

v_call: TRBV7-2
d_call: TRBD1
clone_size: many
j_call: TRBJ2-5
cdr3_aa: CASSFRDRGATQYF
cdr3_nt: TGTGCCAGCAGCTTTAGGGACAGGGGTGCGACCCAGTACTTC

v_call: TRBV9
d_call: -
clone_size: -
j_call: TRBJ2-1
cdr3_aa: CASSVEGVSYNEQFF
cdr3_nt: TGTGCCAGCAGCGTAGAGGGGGTCTCCTACAATGAGCAGTTCTTC

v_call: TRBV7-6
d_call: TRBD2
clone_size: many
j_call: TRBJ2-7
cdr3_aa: CASSLPPGLPSGKQYF
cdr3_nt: TGTGCCAGCAGCTTACCCCCGGGACTACCGTCCGGGAAGCAGTACTTC

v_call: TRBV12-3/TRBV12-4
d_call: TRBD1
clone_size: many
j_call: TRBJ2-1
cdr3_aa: CASKRGQGETNEQFF
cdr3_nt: TGTGCCAGCAAGAGGGGACAGGGAGAAACTAATGAGCAGTTCTTC

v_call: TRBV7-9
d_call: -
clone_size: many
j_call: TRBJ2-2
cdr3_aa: CASSLLTPYRAGELFF
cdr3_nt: TGTGCCAGCAGCCTACTTACCCCCTACAGGGCCGGGGAGCTGTTTTTT

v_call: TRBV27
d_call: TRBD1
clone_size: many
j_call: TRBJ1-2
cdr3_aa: CASSLMTGGGFSRYTF
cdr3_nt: TGTGCCAGCAGTTTAATGACAGGGGGCGGATTTTCGCGCTACACCTTC

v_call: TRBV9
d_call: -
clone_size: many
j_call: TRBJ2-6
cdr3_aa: CASSVGQRGSGANVLTF
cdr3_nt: TGTGCCAGCAGCGTAGGGCAGAGAGGCTCTGGGGCCAACGTCCTGACTTTC

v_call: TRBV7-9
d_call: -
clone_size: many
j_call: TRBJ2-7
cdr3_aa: CASSSTGPQQYF
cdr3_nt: TGTGCCAGCAGCTCAACAGGGCCGCAGCAGTACTTC

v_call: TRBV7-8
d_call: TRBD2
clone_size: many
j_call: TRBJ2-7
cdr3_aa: CASSSRAGYEQYF
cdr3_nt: TGTGCCAGCAGCTCCCGAGCGGGGTACGAGCAGTACTTC

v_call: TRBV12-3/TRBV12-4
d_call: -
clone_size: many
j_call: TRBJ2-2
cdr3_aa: CASTQTRDFRDTGELFF
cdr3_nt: TGTGCCAGCACCCAAACTCGGGACTTCAGGGACACCGGGGAGCTGTTTTTT

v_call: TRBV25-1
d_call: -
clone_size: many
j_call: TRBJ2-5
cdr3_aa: CASSVTGSETQYF
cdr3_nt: TGTGCCAGCAGTGTTACGGGATCAGAGACCCAGTACTTC

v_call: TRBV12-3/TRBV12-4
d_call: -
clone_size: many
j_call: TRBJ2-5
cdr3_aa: CASSRQETQYF
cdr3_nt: TGTGCCAGCAGCAGACAAGAGACCCAGTACTTC

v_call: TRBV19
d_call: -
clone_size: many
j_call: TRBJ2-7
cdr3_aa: CASSIVSSKRDEQYF
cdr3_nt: TGTGCCAGTAGTATAGTGTCCAGCAAACGCGACGAGCAGTACTTC

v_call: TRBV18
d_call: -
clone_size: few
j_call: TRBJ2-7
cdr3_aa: CASSPRPTYEQYF
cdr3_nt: TGTGCCAGCTCACCACGGCCGACCTACGAGCAGTACTTC

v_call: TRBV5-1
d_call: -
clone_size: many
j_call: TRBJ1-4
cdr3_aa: CASSDPTTNEKLFF
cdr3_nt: TGCGCCAGCTCAGATCCCACAACTAATGAAAAACTGTTTTTT

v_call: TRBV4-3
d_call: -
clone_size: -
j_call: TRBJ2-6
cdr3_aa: CASSQDWGRPSGANVLTF
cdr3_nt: TGCGCCAGCAGCCAAGATTGGGGCCGACCCTCTGGGGCCAACGTCCTGACTTTC

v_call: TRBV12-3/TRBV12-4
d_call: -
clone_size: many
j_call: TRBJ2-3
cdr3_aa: CASTLLGDTQYF
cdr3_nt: TGTGCCAGCACCCTATTGGGAGATACGCAGTATTTT

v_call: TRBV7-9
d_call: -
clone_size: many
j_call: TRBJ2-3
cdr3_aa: CASSLVRSTDTQYF
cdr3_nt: TGTGCCAGCAGCTTAGTCAGAAGCACAGATACGCAGTATTTT

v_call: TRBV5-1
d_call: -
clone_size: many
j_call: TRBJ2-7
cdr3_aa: CASSLGISAYEQYF
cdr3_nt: TGCGCCAGCAGCTTGGGAATTTCAGCCTACGAGCAGTACTTC

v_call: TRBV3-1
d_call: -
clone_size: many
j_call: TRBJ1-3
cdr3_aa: CASSNTGNTIYF
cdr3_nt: TGTGCCAGCAGTAACACCGGAAACACCATATATTTT

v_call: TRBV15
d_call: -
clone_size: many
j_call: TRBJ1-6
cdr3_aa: CATRQVNSPLHF
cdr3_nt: TGTGCCACCAGACAGGTTAATTCACCCCTCCACTTT

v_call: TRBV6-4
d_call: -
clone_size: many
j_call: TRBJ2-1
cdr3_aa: CASSAVGRYNEQFF
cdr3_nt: TGTGCCAGCAGTGCCGTTGGAAGATACAATGAGCAGTTCTTC

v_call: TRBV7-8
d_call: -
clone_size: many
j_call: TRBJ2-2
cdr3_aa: CASSLWETGELFF
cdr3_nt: TGTGCCAGCAGCTTATGGGAGACCGGGGAGCTGTTTTTT

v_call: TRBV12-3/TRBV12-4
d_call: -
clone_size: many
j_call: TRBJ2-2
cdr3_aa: CASSWRGNTGELFF
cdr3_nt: TGTGCCAGCAGTTGGAGGGGGAACACCGGGGAGCTGTTTTTT

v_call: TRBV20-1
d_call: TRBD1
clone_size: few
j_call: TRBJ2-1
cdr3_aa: CSARPRDRVPGSYNEQFF
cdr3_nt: TGCAGTGCTAGACCCCGGGACAGGGTACCCGGCTCCTACAATGAGCAGTTCTTC